Sequencing of this T cell receptor (beta chain) was carried out in a study of regulatory T cells in long-lasting Graves disease. Time point reported: newly diagnosed GD, antithyroid drugs for less than 3 months. The authors made the TCR library using RNA they extracted from PBMCs. CDR3-region Arm-PCR and iRepertoire HTBI primers produced the TCR beta libraries. TCRdb reprocessed the multiplex PCR reads via MiXCR and lists one record per CDR3 protein. The repertoire holds roughly 610,000 distinct CDR3 sequences, with 15% to 20% as singletons. Deletions cut 2 bases from V and 0 bases from J, with 8 bases between. CDR3 length: 15 residues. CDR1 is MNHEY, CDR2 SMNVEV, per germline (reference sequence). This clonotype occurred many times. The same data also contributed to another study, on T cells in Graves' hyperthyroidism and ophthalmopathy. That work adds: Researchers found most expanded thyroid clonotypes above 0.001 in blood as well.

The sequences come from peripheral blood mononuclear cells (PBMCs), collected at new diagnosis, from a patient treated with antithyroid drugs. The TCR was taken from a man between 18 and 29 years old with Graves disease. The chain is built from TRBV27 and TRBJ2-1; unclear D gene. CDR3 sequence: CASSLTSNSYNEQFF. CDR3 nucleotides: TGTGCCAGCAGTTTAACAAGTAACTCCTACAATGAGCAGTTCTTC.